Described below is a single T cell receptor beta chain sequence and its context. Its antigen is still unknown. This entry belongs to a study of cytomegalovirus exposure and HLA in healthy donors. Overall study context: For the approximately 400 genotyped donors, approximately 83% fell within the Caucasian-associated ancestry cluster.

Germline V gives CDR1 LGHNA, CDR2 YNFKEQ. CDR3 length: 15 residues. Trimming at V came to 4 bases and at J to 7 bases, leaving 9 bases not matched to a gene. Study-level results: Follow-up analysis seemed to connect common viral pathogens with several of the most significant clusters identified. An Asian-associated ancestry cluster reportedly showed fewer N-insertions than the roughly 670-donor mean in a later analysis.

The PCR was carried out with 60 Vbeta primers and 13 Jbeta primers. Here immunoSEQ multiplex PCR was the method, and the copy in TCRdb shows in-frame clones only, minus some. The repertoire holds about 240,000 clones, with 80% to 85% as singletons. Nominally healthy donors were sampled, though unrecorded immune exposures were likely. Sequenced material: PBMCs. The clonotype originates from a woman aged 55-70 years in good health and CMV-seropositive. This chain joins TRBV4-2 and TRBJ2-7; 11 positions match TRBD1. CDR3 DNA: TGTGCCAGCAGCCCGCGGGGACAGGGGGAATGGGAGCAGTACTTC. Translation gives CASSPRGQGEWEQYF.